The 26 T cell receptor beta chains presented below share a single source sample, sequenced in a study of T cells expressing NK-cell markers. TCRdb processed the 5' RACE reads again and assigns one entry to each CDR3 protein, with no DNA. The table for this sample gives 350,000 to 450,000 distinct CDR3 sequences. What was sequenced was blood T cells: a sorted CD56 or NKG2C T cell subset, CD4+ or CD8+ T cells, or bulk PBMC T cells (not recorded which). Receptors were obtained from a man aged 18-75 years in good health.

V gene TRBV25-1 combines with J gene TRBJ1-6; no DNA is available, so the TRBD1 call from TCRdb remains unchecked. CDR1 and CDR2 from the germline V gene are MGHDK and SYGVNS. The length of the CDR3 is 14 residues. This chain's CDR3 is CASSEWVGGSPLHF.

The V gene is TRBV21-1, the J gene TRBJ2-4. TRBV21-1 is noted as a pseudogene. CDR3 length: 14 amino acids. The CDR3 loop is CASSKGWFGNIQYF.

The V call is TRBV25-1, the J call TRBJ1-1; the TCRdb call, TRBD1, lacks DNA for checking. CDR3 length: 14 residues. Germline V CDR1 and CDR2: MGHDK, SYGVNS. This CDR3 is CASSVGGADTEAFF. Looking up the rest from reference TRBV25-1 and TRBJ1-1 gives the full variable domain: EADIYQTPRYLVIGTGKKITLECSQTMGHDKMYWYQQDPGMELHLIHYSYGVNSTEKGDLSSESTVSRIRTEHFPLTLESARPSHTSQYLCASSVGGADTEAFFGQGTRLTVV.

The rearrangement links TRBV28 to TRBJ1-2; TCRdb lists TRBD1, though no DNA is available to test this call. The CDR3 has 14 amino acids. Germline lookup yields CDR1 MDHEN and CDR2 SYDVKM. CDR3 protein: CASSSRGRLYGYTF.

V is TRBV6-1 and J is TRBJ2-1; TCRdb lists TRBD1, though no DNA is available to test this call. Germline assignment: CDR1 MNHNS and CDR2 SASEGT. The CDR3 consists of 16 residues. This CDR3 reads CASSEILQGMRDEQFF.

The V gene is TRBV12-3 or TRBV12-4, the J gene TRBJ2-1; TCRdb gives TRBD1 as the D gene, but with no DNA this cannot be confirmed. CDR3 length equals 16 residues. The CDR3 protein is CASRIRGPGSYNEQFF.

J is TRBJ2-3 and V is TRBV20-1; the TCRdb D gene call, TRBD1, has no DNA to confirm it. The CDR3 runs to 16 residues. CDR1 is DFQATT and CDR2 is SNEGSKA in the germline V gene (reference sequence). This CDR3 is CSARDYGGGRTDTQYF.

V usage is TRBV24-1 and J usage is TRBJ1-5; TCRdb's D call of TRBD1 is untestable without DNA. CDR3 length equals 15 residues. Germline-derived CDR1 and CDR2 are KGHDR and SFDVKD. Here the CDR3 reads CATSERGRGNQPQHF.

The chain is built from TRBV19 and TRBJ2-1; no DNA is available, so the TRBD1 call from TCRdb remains unchecked. Germline V gene data show CDR1 as LNHDA and CDR2 as SQIVND (reference sequence). This CDR3 has 14 residues. The CDR3 loop reads CASGRAGIYNEQFF.

This chain connects TRBV5-5 to TRBJ1-1. Germline V CDR1 and CDR2: SGHKS, YYEKEE (reference sequence). The CDR3 sequence is 14 residues long. The CDR3 sequence is CASSGRTVNTEAFF.

This chain's CDR3 is CSAEGDRADEQYF. The chain joins TRBV29-1 to TRBJ2-7; TCRdb's assignment of TRBD1 cannot be checked, as there is no DNA. Looked up from germline, CDR1 is SQVTM and CDR2 is ANQGSEA. The CDR3 extends over 13 amino acids.

The V gene is TRBV18, the J gene TRBJ1-2. The CDR3 runs to 13 residues. Germline values: CDR1 KGHSH, CDR2 LQKENI. CDR3 residues: CASSPTATGGYTF.

CDR3 sequence: CASSQGRTATTNEKLFF. V usage is TRBV4-2 and J usage is TRBJ1-4; the TRBD1 assignment by TCRdb is unverifiable without DNA. Germline lookup yields CDR1 LGHNA and CDR2 YNFKEQ. There are 17 residues in the CDR3.

V usage is TRBV13 and J usage is TRBJ1-6; TCRdb gives TRBD1 as the D gene, but with no DNA this cannot be confirmed. This CDR3 has 13 residues. CDR1 is PRHDT, CDR2 FYEKMQ, per germline (reference sequence). CDR3 region: CASSLGPGLPLHF.

The CDR3 spells CANTEGRYNEQFF. The chain uses TRBV7-9 and TRBJ2-1. This CDR3 comprises 13 residues. In germline, CDR1 is SEHNR, CDR2 FQNEAQ (reference sequence).

The chain joins TRBV9 to TRBJ2-7; TCRdb lists TRBD1, though no DNA is available to test this call. The CDR3 contains 14 residues. CDR1 is SGDLS, CDR2 YYNGEE, per germline. Here the CDR3 reads CASSDDYRGSEQYF. Complete variable domain (other parts from reference TRBV9 and TRBJ2-7): DSGVTQTPKHLITATGQRVTLRCSPRSGDLSVYWYQQSLDQGLQFLIQYYNGEERAKGNILERFSAQQFPDLHSELNLSSLELGDSALYFCASSDDYRGSEQYFGPGTRLTVT.

The chain couples TRBV28 to TRBJ2-5; TCRdb reports TRBD1, a call that lacks DNA to check it against. CDR3 length equals 16 residues. Looked up from germline, CDR1 is MDHEN and CDR2 is SYDVKM. The chain's CDR3 is CASRRGRGTSQETQYF.

V and J are TRBV2 and TRBJ2-5; without DNA, the TCRdb call of TRBD2 cannot be checked. The germline gives CDR1 SNHLY, CDR2 FYNNEI. The CDR3 is made up of 18 amino acids. CDR3 protein: CASTLFGLAGTHQETQYF.

V gene TRBV2 combines with J gene TRBJ1-4; TCRdb's assignment of TRBD1 cannot be checked, as there is no DNA. CDR1 and CDR2 from the germline V gene are SNHLY and FYNNEI. This CDR3 is built from 13 residues. The chain's CDR3 is CASIRGLNEKLFF.

V usage is TRBV4-2 and J usage is TRBJ1-3; without DNA, the TCRdb call of TRBD1 cannot be checked. The CDR3 totals 15 residues. Germline CDR1 and CDR2: LGHNA and YNFKEQ. The CDR3 sequence: CASSQDRGTGNTIYF.

The J gene is TRBJ1-4, the V gene TRBV7-6; TCRdb's D call, TRBD1, is unchecked because there is no DNA. The CDR3 runs 15 residues. Germline assignment: CDR1 SGHVS and CDR2 FNYEAQ. The CDR3 sequence: CASSDRTGFTGKLFF.

The chain recombines TRBV20-1 with TRBJ2-7; as DNA is missing, the TRBD1 call by TCRdb cannot be tested. The germline gives CDR1 DFQATT, CDR2 SNEGSKA (reference sequence). The CDR3 is made up of 14 amino acids. The CDR3 protein is CSASRAGVSYEQYF.

The chain joins TRBV10-2 to TRBJ2-7; no DNA is available, so the TRBD1 call from TCRdb remains unchecked. Germline CDR1 reads WSHSY; CDR2 reads SAAADI. The CDR3 has 14 residues. CDR3 residues: CASNPGQGSYEQYF.

J is TRBJ2-7 and V is TRBV20-1; the D call from TCRdb, TRBD1, cannot be confirmed without DNA. The CDR3 runs 15 residues. Germline CDR1 DFQATT, CDR2 SNEGSKA (reference sequence). Here the CDR3 reads CSARFSGRGNYEQYF.

V gene TRBV4-2 combines with J gene TRBJ1-5; as DNA is missing, the TRBD1 call by TCRdb cannot be tested. Per germline, CDR1 LGHNA and CDR2 YNFKEQ. The length of the CDR3 is 15 residues. CDR3: CASSQEDRDGQPQHF.

V usage is TRBV4-1 and J usage is TRBJ1-1. CDR3 length: 16 residues. Germline V CDR1 and CDR2: MGHRA, YSYEKL. CDR3 residues: CASSPLGVALDTEAFF.